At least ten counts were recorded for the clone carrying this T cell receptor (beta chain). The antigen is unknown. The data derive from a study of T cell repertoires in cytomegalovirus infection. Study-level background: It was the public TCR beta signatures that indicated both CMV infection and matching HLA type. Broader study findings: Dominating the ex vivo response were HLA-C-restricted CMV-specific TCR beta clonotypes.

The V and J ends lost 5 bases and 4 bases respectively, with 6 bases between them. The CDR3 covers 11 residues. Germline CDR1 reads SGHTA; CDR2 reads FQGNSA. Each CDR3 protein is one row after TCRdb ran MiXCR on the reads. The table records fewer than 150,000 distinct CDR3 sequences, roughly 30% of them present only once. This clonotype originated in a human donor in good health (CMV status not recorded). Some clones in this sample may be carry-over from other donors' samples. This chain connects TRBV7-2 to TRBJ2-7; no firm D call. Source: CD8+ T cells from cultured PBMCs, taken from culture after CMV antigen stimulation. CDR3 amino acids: CASSLRYEQYF. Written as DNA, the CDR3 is TGTGCCAGCAGCCTCCGTTACGAGCAGTACTTC.